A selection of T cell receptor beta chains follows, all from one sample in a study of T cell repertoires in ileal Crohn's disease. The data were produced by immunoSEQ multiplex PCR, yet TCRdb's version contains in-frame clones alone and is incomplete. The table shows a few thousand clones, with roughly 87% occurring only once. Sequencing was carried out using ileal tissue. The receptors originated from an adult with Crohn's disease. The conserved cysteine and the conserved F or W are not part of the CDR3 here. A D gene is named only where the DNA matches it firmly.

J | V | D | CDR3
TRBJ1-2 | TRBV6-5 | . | ASSYSHRNYGYT
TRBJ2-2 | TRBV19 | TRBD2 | ASSMGGGATNTGELF
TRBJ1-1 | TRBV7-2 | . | ASSQAVTEAF
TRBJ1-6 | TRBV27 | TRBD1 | ASSGDSGRRSPLH
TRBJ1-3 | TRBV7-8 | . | ASSLSGNTIY
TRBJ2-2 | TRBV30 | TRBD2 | AWNRGGQGRMF
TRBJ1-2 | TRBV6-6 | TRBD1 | ASSPTGDYGYT
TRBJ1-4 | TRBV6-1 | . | ASSRTAGTEKLF
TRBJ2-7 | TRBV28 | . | ATRERIDEQY
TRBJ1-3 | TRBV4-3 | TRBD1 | ASSQTRQGFSGNTIY
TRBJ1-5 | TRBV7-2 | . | ASSEYGPQH
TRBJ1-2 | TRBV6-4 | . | ASSPGGIGGYT
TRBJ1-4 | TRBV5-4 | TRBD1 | ASSSGQIGDEKLF
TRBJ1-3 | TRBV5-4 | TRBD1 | ASSPDRGDTIY
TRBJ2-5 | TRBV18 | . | ASSLRQQETQY
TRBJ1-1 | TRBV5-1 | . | ASSLGERTEAF
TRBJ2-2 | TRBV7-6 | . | ASSAETGDFYTGELF
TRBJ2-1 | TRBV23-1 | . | ASSLMRYEQF
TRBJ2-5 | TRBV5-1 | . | ASKEGTKTQY
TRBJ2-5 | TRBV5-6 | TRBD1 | ASSSTGGSPETQY
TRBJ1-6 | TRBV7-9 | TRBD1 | ASSFYGQGDNSPLH
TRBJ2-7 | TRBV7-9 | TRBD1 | ASSLAGTETRYEQY
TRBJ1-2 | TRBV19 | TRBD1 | ASSHGTGRFSDYGYT
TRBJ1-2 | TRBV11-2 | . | ASSLSMGLSNYGYT
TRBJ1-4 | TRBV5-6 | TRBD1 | ASSSYGTDEKLF
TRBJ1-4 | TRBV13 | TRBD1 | ASSRRVDREAGEKLF
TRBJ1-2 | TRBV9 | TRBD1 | ASEPGQGGNYGYT
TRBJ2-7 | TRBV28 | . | ASRLGGGTRYEQY
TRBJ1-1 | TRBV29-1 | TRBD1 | SVEGLGTGVRSEAF
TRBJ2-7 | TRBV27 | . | ASSPTVEGEQY
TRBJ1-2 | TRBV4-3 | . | ASSQELQTPYGYT